This T cell receptor beta chain was identified in a study of T-cell reconstitution after alpha-beta-depleted transplantation in children. It was with unique molecular identifiers that the TCRbeta library was prepared. TCRdb processed the PCR reads anew with MiXCR; each CDR3 protein has one entry. The sample lists some 460,000 distinct CDR3 sequences; 15% to 20% were seen once. This clonotype was picked up a small number of times. Germline-derived CDR1 and CDR2 are LGHNA and YSLEER. Trimming removed 3 bases at V and 1 base at J, with 9 bases between. This CDR3 spans 15 amino acids. The sample in question was PBMCs, mostly from graft donor cells, obtained 360 days after TCRalphabeta/CD19-depleted stem cell transplant. The genes are TRBV4-3 and TRBJ2-2; D unclear. This TCR came from a boy under three years old who had a stem cell transplant for Wiskott-Aldrich syndrome, so the T cells may come from the graft donor. In DNA, the CDR3 is TGCGCCAGCAGCCAGGTCGGGCTGAACACCGGGGAGCTGTTTTTT. Amino acids: CASSQVGLNTGELFF.